The 15 T cell receptor beta chains given below trace back to one sample, sequenced in a study of CD8 T cells in ankylosing spondylitis. TCRdb reprocessed the 5' RACE reads via MiXCR and lists one record per CDR3 protein. Found here are about 480,000 distinct CDR3 sequences, roughly a sixth of them singletons; the top ten hold just over 1%. No antigen has been assigned to these receptors. Findings and limits, study-wide: Ankylosing spondylitis blood appeared to be characterized by a TCR beta motif of under 10 highly homologous variants.

The specimen sequenced was blood, either unsorted or a sorted T cell fraction (not recorded which). The receptors originated from a male donor with ankylosing spondylitis.

The chain recombines TRBV5-1 with TRBJ2-3, with 12 bases that match TRBD2. V trimming: 3 bases; J trimming: 2 bases; junction bases outside the gene matches: 1. The CDR3 length is 15 residues. The germline V gene encodes CDR1 SGHRS and CDR2 YFSETQ. The CDR3 DNA follows: TGCGCCAGCAGCTCTAGCGGGAGGGCCACAGATACGCAGTATTTT. Protein product: CASSSSGRATDTQYF.

The chain recombines TRBV7-8 with TRBJ2-5, with 7 bases fitting TRBD2. The CDR3 consists of 15 residues. The junction had 6 bases not matched to a gene; V was cut back by 1 base and J by 4 bases. Germline assignment: CDR1 SGHVS and CDR2 FQNEAQ. For the CDR3, the DNA is TGTGCCAGCAGCTTAGAACTAGCGAGGGTAGAGACCCAGTACTTC. Translated, it gives CASSLELARVETQYF.

The sample holds a few counts of this clonotype. The chain links TRBV15 to TRBJ2-1, with 7 bases lining up with TRBD1. Unmatched junction bases numbered 5, after V lost 0 bases and J lost 3 bases. Germline-derived CDR1 and CDR2 are LNHNV and YYDKDF (reference sequence). CDR3 length: 16 amino acids. The CDR3 DNA reads as TGTGCCACCAGCAGAGACCCGGGACAGTACTACAATGAGCAGTTCTTC. Protein sequence: CATSRDPGQYYNEQFF.

The chain joins TRBV12-3 or TRBV12-4 to TRBJ1-5; 8 bases map to TRBD1. This CDR3 comprises 13 residues. V dropped 7 bases and J dropped 3; count of bases not matched to a gene: 2. This CDR3 is CASTDRDNQPQHF. The CDR3 DNA sequence: TGTGCCAGCACGGACAGGGACAATCAGCCCCAGCATTTT.

This clonotype showed up just a few times. V is TRBV18 and J is TRBJ1-1; unclear D gene. Trimming stripped 2 bases from V and 1 base from J, with 17 bases between. The CDR3 extends over 17 amino acids. The germline V gene encodes CDR1 KGHSH and CDR2 LQKENI. The chain's CDR3 is CASSPLQFYNQNTEAFF. CDR3 sequence (DNA): TGTGCCAGCTCACCATTACAATTCTATAACCAGAACACTGAAGCTTTCTTT.

In its sample, this clonotype was seen many times. This chain uses TRBV2 with TRBJ2-7, with 7 bases fitting TRBD1. The CDR3 has 14 amino acids. Trimming removed 7 bases from V and 1 base from J; junction bases left unmatched: 7. In germline, CDR1 is SNHLY, CDR2 FYNNEI. The CDR3 coding sequence is TGTGCCAGCATCGAAGGGGGCCATTCCTACGAGCAGTACTTC. Translating gives CASIEGGHSYEQYF.

This clonotype was observed at least ten times. The rearrangement joins TRBV20-1 to TRBJ1-1, with D unresolved. V lost 3 bases to trimming and J lost 1 base, with 6 bases between them. In germline, CDR1 is DFQATT, CDR2 SNEGSKA (reference sequence). CDR3 length: 12 amino acids. CDR3: CSASPANTEAFF. The CDR3 nucleotides are TGCAGTGCTAGCCCAGCGAACACTGAAGCTTTCTTT.

This clonotype was counted many times. This chain connects TRBV14 to TRBJ1-1, with 7 nucleotides matching TRBD1. Per the germline V gene, CDR1 is SGHDN and CDR2 is FVKESK. V was clipped by 4 bases and J by 10 bases; unmatched bases: 12. The CDR3 extends over 14 amino acids. CDR3 DNA sequence: TGTGCCAGCAGCCCCTCACTACAGACAGGGAGAGCTTTCTTT. Residues: CASSPSLQTGRAFF. The full variable domain, in which reference TRBV14 and TRBJ1-1 provide the parts outside the CDR3, is EAGVTQFPSHSVIEKGQTVTLRCDPISGHDNLYWYRRVMGKEIKFLLHFVKESKQDESGMPNNRFLAERTGGTYSTLKVQPAELEDSGVYFCASSPSLQTGRAFFGQGTRLTVV.

This clonotype was picked up a small number of times. The rearrangement joins TRBV6-1 to TRBJ1-2; 9 bases match TRBD1. Trimming at V came to 3 bases and at J to 6 bases, leaving 14 bases not matched to a gene. The length of the CDR3 is 17 residues. CDR1 MNHNS and CDR2 SASEGT come from the germline V gene. CDR3 sequence reads: CASSDPGQGGSRNGYTF. CDR3 nucleotide sequence: TGTGCCAGCAGTGATCCGGGACAGGGTGGTAGTCGGAATGGCTACACCTTC.

This clonotype was detected many times. The CDR3 is CASSLAGQQETQYF. CDR3 coding DNA: TGCGCCAGCAGCTTGGCGGGACAGCAAGAGACCCAGTACTTC. This rearrangement joins TRBV5-1 to TRBJ2-5; 7 positions match TRBD1. Germline values: CDR1 SGHRS, CDR2 YFSETQ. The CDR3 is 14 residues long. The J segment lost 2 bases and the V segment lost 0 bases, leaving 1 base of the junction unmatched.

This clonotype was counted only a few times. V is TRBV5-1 and J is TRBJ1-6; 7 nucleotides line up with TRBD1. The germline V gene has CDR1 SGHRS and CDR2 YFSETQ. The CDR3 loop spans 16 amino acids. Trimming cost V 2 bases and J 6 bases; bases outside gene matches: 8. The CDR3 reads CASSFGQGGPNSPLHF. For the CDR3, the DNA is TGCGCCAGCAGCTTTGGGCAGGGGGGTCCTAATTCACCCCTCCACTTT.

CDR3 coding DNA: TGTGCCAGCAGCTTAAGGCCGACAGGGGAGGGCTATGGCTACACCTTC. As protein: CASSLRPTGEGYGYTF. V usage is TRBV7-8 and J usage is TRBJ1-2; 8 nucleotides agree with TRBD1. The J segment lost 4 bases and the V segment lost 2 bases, leaving 9 bases of the junction unmatched. CDR1 SGHVS and CDR2 FQNEAQ come from the germline V gene. This CDR3 is built from 16 residues.

This clonotype was seen more than once but under ten times. The chain joins TRBV6-2 or TRBV6-3 to TRBJ2-2; 7 bases line up with TRBD1. The germline V gene has CDR1 MNHEY and CDR2 SVGEGT. The CDR3 is 12 residues long. V was clipped by 5 bases and J by 6 bases; unmatched bases: 0. Here the CDR3 DNA reads TGTGCCAGCAGTAGGGGGCCCGGGGAGCTGTTTTTT. Protein product: CASSRGPGELFF.

This clonotype has only a few counts. CDR3 amino acids: CASSQGGGRDQPQHF. CDR3 bases: TGCGCCAGCAGCCAAGGAGGGGGGCGCGATCAGCCCCAGCATTTT. The J gene is TRBJ1-5, the V gene TRBV4-1; maybe TRBD1 (6 bases). The V end lost 1 base, the J end lost 5 bases, and 12 bases lay between the germline ends. Germline V gene sequence: CDR1 MGHRA, CDR2 YSYEKL. There are 15 residues in the CDR3.

This clonotype was seen at least ten times. This chain links TRBV20-1 with TRBJ2-3; tentatively, D is TRBD2 (6 bases). Per the germline V gene, CDR1 is DFQATT and CDR2 is SNEGSKA (reference sequence). This CDR3 comprises 12 residues. V was pared by 6 bases and J by 2 bases, with 9 bases between. The CDR3 region is CSAGLITDTQYF. The CDR3 bases are TGCAGTGCCGGACTAATCACAGATACGCAGTATTTT.